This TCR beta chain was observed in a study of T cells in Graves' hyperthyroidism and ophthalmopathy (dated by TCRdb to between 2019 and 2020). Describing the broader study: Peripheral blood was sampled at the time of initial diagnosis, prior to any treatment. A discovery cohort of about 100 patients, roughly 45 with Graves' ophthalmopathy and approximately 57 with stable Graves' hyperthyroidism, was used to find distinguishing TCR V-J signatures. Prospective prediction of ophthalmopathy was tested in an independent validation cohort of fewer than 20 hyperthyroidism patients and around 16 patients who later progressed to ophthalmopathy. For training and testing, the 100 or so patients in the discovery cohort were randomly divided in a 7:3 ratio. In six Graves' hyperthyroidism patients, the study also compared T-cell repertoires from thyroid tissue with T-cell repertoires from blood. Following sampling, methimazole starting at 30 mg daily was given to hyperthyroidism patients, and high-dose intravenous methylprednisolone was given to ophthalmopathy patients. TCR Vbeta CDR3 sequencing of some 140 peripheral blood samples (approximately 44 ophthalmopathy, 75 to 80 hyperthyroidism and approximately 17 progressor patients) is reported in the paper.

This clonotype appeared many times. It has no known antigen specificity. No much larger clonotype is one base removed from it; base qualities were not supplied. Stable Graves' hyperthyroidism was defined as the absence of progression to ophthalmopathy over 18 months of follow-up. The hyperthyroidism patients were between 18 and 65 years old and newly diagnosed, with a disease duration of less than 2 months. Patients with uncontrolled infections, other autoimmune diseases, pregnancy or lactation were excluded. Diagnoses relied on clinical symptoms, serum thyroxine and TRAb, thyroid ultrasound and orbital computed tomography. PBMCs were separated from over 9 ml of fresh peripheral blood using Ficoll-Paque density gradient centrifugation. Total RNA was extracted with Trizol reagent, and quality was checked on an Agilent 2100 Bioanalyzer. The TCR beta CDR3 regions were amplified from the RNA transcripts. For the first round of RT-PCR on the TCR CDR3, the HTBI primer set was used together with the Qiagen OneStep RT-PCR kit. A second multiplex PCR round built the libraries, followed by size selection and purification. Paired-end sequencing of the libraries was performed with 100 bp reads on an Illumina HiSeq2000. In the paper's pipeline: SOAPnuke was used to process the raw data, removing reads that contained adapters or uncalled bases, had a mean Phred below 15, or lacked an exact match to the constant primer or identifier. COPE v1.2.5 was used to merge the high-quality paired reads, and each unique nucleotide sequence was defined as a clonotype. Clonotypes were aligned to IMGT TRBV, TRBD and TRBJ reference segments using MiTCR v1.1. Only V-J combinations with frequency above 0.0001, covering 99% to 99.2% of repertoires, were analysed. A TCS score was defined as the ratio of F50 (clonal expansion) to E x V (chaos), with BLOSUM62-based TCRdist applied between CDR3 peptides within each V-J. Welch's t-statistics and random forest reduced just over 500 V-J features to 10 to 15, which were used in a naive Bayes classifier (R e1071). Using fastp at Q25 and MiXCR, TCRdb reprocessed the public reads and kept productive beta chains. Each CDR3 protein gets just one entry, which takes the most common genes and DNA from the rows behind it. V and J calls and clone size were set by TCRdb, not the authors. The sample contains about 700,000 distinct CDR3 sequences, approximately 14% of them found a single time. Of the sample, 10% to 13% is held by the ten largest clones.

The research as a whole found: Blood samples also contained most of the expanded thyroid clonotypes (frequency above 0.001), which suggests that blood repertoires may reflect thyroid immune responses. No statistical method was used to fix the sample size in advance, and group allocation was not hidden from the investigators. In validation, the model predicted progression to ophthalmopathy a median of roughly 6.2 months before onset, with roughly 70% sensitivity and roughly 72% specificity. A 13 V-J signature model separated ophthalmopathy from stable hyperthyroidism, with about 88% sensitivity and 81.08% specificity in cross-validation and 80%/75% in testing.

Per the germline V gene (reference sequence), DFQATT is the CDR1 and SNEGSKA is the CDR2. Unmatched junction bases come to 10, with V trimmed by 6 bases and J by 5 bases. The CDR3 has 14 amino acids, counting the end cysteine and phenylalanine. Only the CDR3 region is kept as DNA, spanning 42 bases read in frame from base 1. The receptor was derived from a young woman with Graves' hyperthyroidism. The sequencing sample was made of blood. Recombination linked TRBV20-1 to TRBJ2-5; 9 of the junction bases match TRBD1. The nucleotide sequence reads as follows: TGCAGTGCAATACCGGGACAGGGCAAGGAGACCCAGTACTTC. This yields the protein CSAIPGQGKETQYF.